These 16 T cell receptor beta chains were sequenced from one sample in a study of blood T cell repertoires in COVID-19. The assay was immunoSEQ multiplex PCR, and TCRdb's table has in-frame clones only and misses some. The sample lists approximately 150,000 clones, roughly 89% seen once, with about 1.5% in the top ten. The specimen was peripheral blood. All receptors come from a human donor in a cohort sampled during active COVID-19.

J is TRBJ1-2 and V is TRBV2; D is ambiguous. This CDR3 contains 14 residues. The V gene lost 2 bases and the J gene lost 1 base, with 8 bases spanning the gap. Germline V gene lookup returns CDR1 SNHLY and CDR2 FYNNEI. The CDR3 sequence: CASSELRYNYGYTF. CDR3 bases: TGTGCCAGCAGTGAATTGAGGTATAACTATGGCTACACCTTC. The full variable domain, in which reference TRBV2 and TRBJ1-2 provide the parts outside the CDR3, is EPEVTQTPSHQVTQMGQEVILRCVPISNHLYFYWYRQILGQKVEFLVSFYNNEISEKSEIFDDQFSVERPDGSNFTLKIRSTKLEDSAMYFCASSELRYNYGYTFGSGTRLTVV.

The V gene is TRBV14, the J gene TRBJ2-1; a weak D match, TRBD2 (6 bases). The CDR3 runs 13 residues. CDR1 and CDR2 (germline): SGHDN, FVKESK. The V end was cut by 5 bases, the J end by 9 bases, with 14 bases between. The CDR3, as DNA: TGTGCCAGCAGCGGAGGGCTTGTCTCTGAGCAGTTCTTC. Protein sequence: CASSGGLVSEQFF.

The CDR3 protein is CASSGTGDEAFF. In DNA, the CDR3 is TGTGCCAGCAGCGGGACAGGGGATGAAGCTTTCTTT. This sequence joins TRBV9 and TRBJ1-1, with 9 bases that match TRBD1. There are 12 residues in the CDR3. Per the germline V gene, CDR1 is SGDLS and CDR2 is YYNGEE. V was clipped by 3 bases and J by 7 bases; unmatched bases: 1.

J is TRBJ2-7 and V is TRBV10-3, with D possibly being TRBD2 (6 bases). The CDR3 consists of 19 residues. Germline lookup yields CDR1 ENHRY and CDR2 SYGVKD. The V and J ends lost 3 bases and 6 bases respectively, with 30 bases between them. The CDR3 loop reads CAISDPGVEPFHRLGEQYF. The CDR3 region has the DNA TGTGCCATCAGTGATCCGGGGGTAGAACCGTTCCACCGTTTGGGCGAGCAGTACTTC.

This sequence joins TRBV5-1 and TRBJ1-5, with a weak D call TRBD1 (6 bases). V dropped 4 bases and J dropped 4 bases, with 9 bases sitting between them. Germline values: CDR1 SGHRS, CDR2 YFSETQ. CDR3 length: 13 amino acids. The CDR3, as DNA: TGCGCCAGCAGCGGGGGCCCTAATCAGCCCCAGCATTTT. This codes for CASSGGPNQPQHF.

The rearrangement joins TRBV7-6 to TRBJ2-7; TRBD1 is a possible D gene (7 bases). V lost 5 bases, J lost 6 bases, and 20 bases lay in between. This CDR3 has 15 amino acids. Per germline, CDR1 SGHVS and CDR2 FNYEAQ. The CDR3 here is CASSRTGDGGIEQYF. For the CDR3, the DNA is TGTGCCAGCAGCAGAACAGGGGACGGAGGGATCGAGCAGTACTTC.

This chain connects TRBV9 to TRBJ2-1; perhaps TRBD2 as D (6 bases). Germline CDR1 SGDLS, CDR2 YYNGEE. This CDR3 spans 18 amino acids. Trimming removed 3 bases from V and 4 bases from J, with 23 bases in between. The DNA for the CDR3 is TGTGCCAGCAGCGATCAAAGGGAGGCTCCGATGATGTACAATGAGCAGTTCTTC. It is translated as CASSDQREAPMMYNEQFF.

V gene TRBV9 combines with J gene TRBJ2-3; 9 bases map to TRBD1. This CDR3 contains 15 residues. V lost 4 bases, J lost 0 bases, and 3 bases stayed unmatched. Germline CDR1 and CDR2: SGDLS and YYNGEE. CDR3 coding DNA: TGTGCCAGCAGCCTACAGGGGGCGAGCACAGATACGCAGTATTTT. Protein product: CASSLQGASTDTQYF.

The rearrangement uses TRBV29-1 and TRBJ1-1; D remains ambiguous. The CDR3 runs 13 residues. Germline CDR1 and CDR2: SQVTM and ANQGSEA. V lost 3 bases and J lost 2, with 10 bases in between. CDR3 region: CSVESIANTEAFF. Here the CDR3 DNA reads TGCAGCGTTGAGTCTATAGCAAACACTGAAGCTTTCTTT. The full variable domain, completed using reference TRBV29-1 and TRBJ1-1, is SAVISQKPSRDICQRGTSLTIQCQVDSQVTMMFWYRQQPGQSLTLIATANQGSEATYESGFVIDKFPISRPNLTFSTLTVSNMSPEDSSIYLCSVESIANTEAFFGQGTRLTVV.

This clone was detected once. V and J are TRBV19 and TRBJ2-2; weak D call: TRBD1 (6 bases). CDR1 is LNHDA and CDR2 is SQIVND in the germline V gene (reference sequence). The V end was cut by 4 bases, the J end by 1 base, with 7 bases between. The CDR3 loop spans 14 amino acids. The CDR3 DNA follows: TGTGCCAGTAGTACACAGGGGAACACCGGGGAGCTGTTTTTT. It yields the protein CASSTQGNTGELFF.

This chain connects TRBV15 to TRBJ2-7; TRBD2 matches 9 bases. The V segment lost 4 bases and the J segment 0 bases; nucleotides outside the gene matches: 10. CDR1 and CDR2 (germline): LNHNV, YYDKDF (reference sequence). This CDR3 is built from 17 residues. The CDR3 loop is CATSTTPSGAFSYEQYF. The CDR3 coding sequence is TGTGCCACCAGCACCACCCCTAGCGGGGCCTTCTCCTACGAGCAGTACTTC.

The chain carries TRBV2 and TRBJ1-2; no clear D. Germline CDR1 SNHLY, CDR2 FYNNEI. Trimming took 3 bases from V and 7 from J, leaving 15 bases between them. The CDR3 covers 14 residues. The CDR3 DNA is TGTGCCAGCAGTGATCCCAGGCCTCGGCCTGGCTACACCTTC. Amino acid sequence: CASSDPRPRPGYTF.

Worth noting for this clone: One end of the junction varies from germline; a read error may be responsible. The chain couples TRBV7-9 to TRBJ1-2; maybe TRBD1 (5 bases). Germline values: CDR1 SEHNR, CDR2 FQNEAQ (reference sequence). The length of the CDR3 is 15 residues. The CDR3 bases are TGTGCCAGCAGCCCCGCGGGGCAGCGCAACTACGGCTACACCTTC. This codes for CASSPAGQRNYGYTF.

This clone has only one observation. The J gene is TRBJ2-3, the V gene TRBV12-5; D remains unclear. The CDR3 contains 14 residues. Germline V CDR1 and CDR2: LGHNT, FRNRAP. Trimming removed 6 bases from V and 1 base from J, with 11 bases in between. The CDR3 DNA follows: TGTGCTAGTGGGCTCCAGGTTGGCACAGATACGCAGTATTTT. Its translation is CASGLQVGTDTQYF.

This chain links TRBV7-3 with TRBJ2-5; 8 positions agree with TRBD2. The J segment lost 1 base and the V segment lost 2 bases, leaving 6 bases of the junction unmatched. The CDR3 is made up of 16 amino acids. Germline CDR1 and CDR2: SGHTA and FQGTGA. The CDR3 bases are TGTGCCAGCAGCTTATTCGGGGGGGCCCCCCAAGAGACCCAGTACTTC. Translated: CASSLFGGAPQETQYF. The variable domain in full, with the rest retrieved from reference TRBV7-3 and TRBJ2-5, is GAGVSQTPSNKVTEKGKYVELRCDPISGHTALYWYRQSLGQGPEFLIYFQGTGAADDSGLPNDRFFAVRPEGSVSTLKIQRTERGDSAVYLCASSLFGGAPQETQYFGPGTRLLVL.

The rearrangement links TRBV6-5 to TRBJ2-3; D is possibly TRBD2 (6 bases). CDR1 and CDR2 (germline): MNHEY, SVGAGI. The CDR3 is 13 residues long. V dropped 8 bases and J dropped 5 bases, with 14 bases sitting between them. The CDR3 DNA is TGTGCCAGCGGACTACTTAGCGGAGATACGCAGTATTTT. Protein: CASGLLSGDTQYF.